The present entry profiles one T cell receptor (beta chain) with its context. This clonotype was observed at least ten times. Its target antigen remains unknown. No much larger clonotype is one base removed from it; base qualities were not supplied. Library method: RT-PCR. TCRdb shows the sequencer as Illumina HiSeq 2500. TCRdb handled the public reads itself, with Q25 trimming in fastp and clone calling in MiXCR, and kept productive beta chains. Every entry covers one CDR3 protein and lists the most common genes and DNA from its rows. The table for this sample lists fewer than 700,000 distinct CDR3 sequences; 10% to 15% of them were counted only once. The top ten constitute roughly 13% of the sample. This sample was taken from a study of response to subunit inactivated influenza vaccine (dated by TCRdb to between 2018 and 2020). Study-wide context: Deep quantitative T cell receptor repertoire profiling was used in the study to track responses to a trivalent subunit inactivated influenza vaccine. Study-wide conclusions, independent of this receptor: The authors suggested that each seasonal influenza vaccination may recruit only a limited number of new T cells.

The time point label on this specimen signifies: 45 days after influenza vaccine administration. From the cysteine up to the phenylalanine, the CDR3 has a length of 12 residues. Only the CDR3 DNA is retained, 36 bases long and in frame from the first base. CDR1 is given as MGHDK and CDR2 as SYGVNS, both from the germline V gene. The germline V and J ends show losses of 10 bases and 2 bases respectively, and no gene match explains 1 base of the junction. The receptor comes from a man aged 50 or older who received an inactivated influenza vaccine. Donor details come from another sample of the same person, matched by shared clones. This receptor chain uses TRBV25-1 and TRBJ2-5; a stretch of 10 junction bases matches TRBD1. The starting material was PBMCs from blood, obtained roughly 45 days after vaccination. Here the CDR3 is given as CATDRGQETQYF. The DNA sequence is given as TGTGCCACGGACAGGGGGCAAGAGACCCAGTACTTC.